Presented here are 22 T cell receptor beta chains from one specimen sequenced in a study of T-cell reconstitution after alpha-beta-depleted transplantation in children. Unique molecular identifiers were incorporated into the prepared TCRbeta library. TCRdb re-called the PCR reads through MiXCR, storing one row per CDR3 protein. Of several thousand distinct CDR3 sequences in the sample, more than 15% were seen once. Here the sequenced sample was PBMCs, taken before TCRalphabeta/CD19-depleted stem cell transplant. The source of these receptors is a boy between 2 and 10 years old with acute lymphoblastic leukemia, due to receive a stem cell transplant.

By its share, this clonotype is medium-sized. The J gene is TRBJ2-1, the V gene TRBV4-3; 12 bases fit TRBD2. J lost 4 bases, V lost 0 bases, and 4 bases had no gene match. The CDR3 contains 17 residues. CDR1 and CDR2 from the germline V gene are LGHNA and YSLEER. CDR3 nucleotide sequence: TGCGCCAGCAGCCAAGAAGGACTAGCGGGGCGGTACAATGAGCAGTTCTTC. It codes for CASSQEGLAGRYNEQFF.

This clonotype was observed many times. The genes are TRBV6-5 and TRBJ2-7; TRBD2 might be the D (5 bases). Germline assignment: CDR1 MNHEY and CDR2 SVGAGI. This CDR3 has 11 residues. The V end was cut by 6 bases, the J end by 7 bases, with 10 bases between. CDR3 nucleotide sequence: TGTGCCAGCAGCTCAACGGGGGAGCAGTACTTC. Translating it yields CASSSTGEQYF.

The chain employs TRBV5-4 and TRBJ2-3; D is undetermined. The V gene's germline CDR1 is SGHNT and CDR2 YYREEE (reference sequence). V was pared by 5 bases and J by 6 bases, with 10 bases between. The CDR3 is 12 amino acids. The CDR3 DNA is TGTGCCAGCAGAAATGAAAGGGATACGCAGTATTTT. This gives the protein CASRNERDTQYF. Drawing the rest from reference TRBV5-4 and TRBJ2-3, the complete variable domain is ETGVTQSPTHLIKTRGQQVTLRCSSQSGHNTVSWYQQALGQGPQFIFQYYREEENGRGNFPPRFSGLQFPNYSSELNVNALELDDSALYLCASRNERDTQYFGPGTRLTVL.

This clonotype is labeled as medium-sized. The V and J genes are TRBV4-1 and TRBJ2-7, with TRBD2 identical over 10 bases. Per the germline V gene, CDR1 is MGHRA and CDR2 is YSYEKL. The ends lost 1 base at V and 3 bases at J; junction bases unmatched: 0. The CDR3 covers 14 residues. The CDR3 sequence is CASSQGTSGYEQYF. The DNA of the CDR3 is TGCGCCAGCAGCCAAGGGACTAGCGGCTACGAGCAGTACTTC.

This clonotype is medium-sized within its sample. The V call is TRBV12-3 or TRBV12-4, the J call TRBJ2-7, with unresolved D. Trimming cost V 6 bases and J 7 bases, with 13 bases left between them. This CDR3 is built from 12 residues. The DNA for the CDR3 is TGTGCCAGCAGCACCACGGGCAGGGAGCAGTACTTC. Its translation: CASSTTGREQYF.

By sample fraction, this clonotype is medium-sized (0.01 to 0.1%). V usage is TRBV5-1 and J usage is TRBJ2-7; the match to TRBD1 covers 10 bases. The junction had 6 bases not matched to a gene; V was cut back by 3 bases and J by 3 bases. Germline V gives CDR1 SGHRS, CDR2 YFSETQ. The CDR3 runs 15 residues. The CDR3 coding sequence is TGCGCCAGCAGCTCGTTAGGACAGGGGGACTACGAGCAGTACTTC. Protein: CASSSLGQGDYEQYF.

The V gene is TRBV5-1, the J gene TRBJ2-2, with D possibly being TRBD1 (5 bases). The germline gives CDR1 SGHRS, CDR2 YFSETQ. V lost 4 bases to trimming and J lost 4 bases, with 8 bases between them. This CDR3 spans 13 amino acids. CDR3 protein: CASSQGPTGELFF. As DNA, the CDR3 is TGCGCCAGCAGCCAGGGTCCCACCGGGGAGCTGTTTTTT.

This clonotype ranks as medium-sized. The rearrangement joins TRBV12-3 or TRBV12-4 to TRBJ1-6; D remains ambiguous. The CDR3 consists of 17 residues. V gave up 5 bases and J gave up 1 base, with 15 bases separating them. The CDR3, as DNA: TGTGCCAGCAGTACCCAAACTCGACCGTCCTATAATTCACCCCTCCACTTT. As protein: CASSTQTRPSYNSPLHF.

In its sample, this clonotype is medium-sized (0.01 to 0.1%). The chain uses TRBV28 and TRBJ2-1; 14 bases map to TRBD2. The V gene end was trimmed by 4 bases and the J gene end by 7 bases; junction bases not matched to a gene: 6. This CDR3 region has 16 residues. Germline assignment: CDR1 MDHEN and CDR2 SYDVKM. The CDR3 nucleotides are TGTGCCAGCAGTTCCTGGACTAGCGGGGGGCAAAATGAGCAGTTCTTC. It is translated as CASSSWTSGGQNEQFF.

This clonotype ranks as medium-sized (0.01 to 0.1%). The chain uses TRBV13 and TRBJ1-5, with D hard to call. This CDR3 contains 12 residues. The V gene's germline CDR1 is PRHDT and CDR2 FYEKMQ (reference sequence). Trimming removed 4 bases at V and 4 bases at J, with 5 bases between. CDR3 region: CASSYGNQPQHF. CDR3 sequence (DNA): TGTGCCAGCAGCTACGGGAATCAGCCCCAGCATTTT.

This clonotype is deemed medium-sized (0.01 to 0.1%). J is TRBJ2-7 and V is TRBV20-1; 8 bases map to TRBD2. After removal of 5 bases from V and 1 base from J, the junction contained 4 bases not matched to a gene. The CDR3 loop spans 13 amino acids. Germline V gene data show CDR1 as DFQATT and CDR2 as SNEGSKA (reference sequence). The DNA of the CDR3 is TGCAGTGCTCAAACTAGCGGATCCTACGAGCAGTACTTC. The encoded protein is CSAQTSGSYEQYF.

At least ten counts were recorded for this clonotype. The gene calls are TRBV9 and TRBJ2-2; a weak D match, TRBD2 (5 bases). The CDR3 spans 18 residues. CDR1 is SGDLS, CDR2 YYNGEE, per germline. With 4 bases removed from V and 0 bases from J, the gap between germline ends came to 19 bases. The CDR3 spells CASSPHVLGDTNTGELFF. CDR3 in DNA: TGTGCCAGCAGCCCCCACGTCCTCGGGGATACGAACACCGGGGAGCTGTTTTTT.

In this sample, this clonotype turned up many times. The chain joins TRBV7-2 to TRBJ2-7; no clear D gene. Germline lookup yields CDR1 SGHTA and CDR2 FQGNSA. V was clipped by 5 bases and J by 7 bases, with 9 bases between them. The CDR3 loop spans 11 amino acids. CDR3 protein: CASSTSTEQYF. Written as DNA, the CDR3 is TGTGCCAGCAGCACATCGACAGAGCAGTACTTC.

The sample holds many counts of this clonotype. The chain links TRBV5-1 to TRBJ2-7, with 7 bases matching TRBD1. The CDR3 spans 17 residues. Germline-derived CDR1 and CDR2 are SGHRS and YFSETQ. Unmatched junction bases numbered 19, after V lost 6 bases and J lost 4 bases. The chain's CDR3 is CASTLAQGLGMLYEQYF. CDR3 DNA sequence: TGCGCCAGCACCCTTGCACAGGGGTTAGGCATGCTATACGAGCAGTACTTC.

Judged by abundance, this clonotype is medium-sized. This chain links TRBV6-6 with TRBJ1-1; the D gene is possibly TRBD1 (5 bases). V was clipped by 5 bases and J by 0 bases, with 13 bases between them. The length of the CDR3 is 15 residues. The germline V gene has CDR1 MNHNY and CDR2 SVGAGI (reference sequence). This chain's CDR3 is CASSHDRQLNTEAFF. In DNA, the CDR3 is TGTGCCAGCAGTCACGATCGACAGCTGAACACTGAAGCTTTCTTT.

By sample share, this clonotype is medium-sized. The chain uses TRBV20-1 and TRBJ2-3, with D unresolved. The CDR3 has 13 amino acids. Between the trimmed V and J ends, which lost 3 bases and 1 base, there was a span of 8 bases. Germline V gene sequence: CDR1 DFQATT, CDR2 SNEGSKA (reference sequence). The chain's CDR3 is CSASLVGTDTQYF. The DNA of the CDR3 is TGCAGTGCTAGCCTGGTCGGCACAGATACGCAGTATTTT.

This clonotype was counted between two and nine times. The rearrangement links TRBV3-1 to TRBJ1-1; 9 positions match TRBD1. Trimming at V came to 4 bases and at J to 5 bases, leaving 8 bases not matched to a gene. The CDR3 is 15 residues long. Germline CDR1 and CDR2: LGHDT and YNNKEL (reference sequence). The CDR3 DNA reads TGTGCCAGCAGCCCCCAAGTGACAGGGGGGACTGAAGCTTTCTTT. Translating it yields CASSPQVTGGTEAFF.

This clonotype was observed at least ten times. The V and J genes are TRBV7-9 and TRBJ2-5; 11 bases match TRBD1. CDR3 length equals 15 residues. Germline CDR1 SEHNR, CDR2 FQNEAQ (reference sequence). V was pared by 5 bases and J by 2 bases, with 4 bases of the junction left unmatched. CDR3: CASSPRDRGQETQYF. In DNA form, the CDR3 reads TGTGCCAGCAGCCCCCGGGACAGGGGGCAAGAGACCCAGTACTTC.

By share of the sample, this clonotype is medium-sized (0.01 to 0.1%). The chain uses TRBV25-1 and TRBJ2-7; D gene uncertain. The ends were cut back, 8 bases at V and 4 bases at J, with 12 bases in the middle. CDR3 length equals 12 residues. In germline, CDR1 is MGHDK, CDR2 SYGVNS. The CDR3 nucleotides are TGTGCCAGCCGACACCTCGGGTACGAGCAGTACTTC. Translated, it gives CASRHLGYEQYF.

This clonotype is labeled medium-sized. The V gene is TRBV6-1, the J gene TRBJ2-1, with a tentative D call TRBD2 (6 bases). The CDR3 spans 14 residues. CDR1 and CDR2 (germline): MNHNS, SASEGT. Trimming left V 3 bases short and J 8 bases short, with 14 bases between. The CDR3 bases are TGTGCCAGCAGTGAGGCCGGGGACTTCGATGAGCAGTTCTTC. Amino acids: CASSEAGDFDEQFF.

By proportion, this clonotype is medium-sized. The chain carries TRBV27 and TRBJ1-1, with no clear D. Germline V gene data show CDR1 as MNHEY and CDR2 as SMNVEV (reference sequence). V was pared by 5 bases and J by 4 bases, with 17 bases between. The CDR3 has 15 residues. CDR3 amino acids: CASSPLTAFGTEAFF. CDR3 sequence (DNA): TGTGCCAGCAGTCCCCTGACGGCTTTTGGCACTGAAGCTTTCTTT.

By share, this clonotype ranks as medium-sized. In nucleotides, the CDR3 is TGTGCCAGCAGTGAGCCAGGGGTGGGAAACTATGGCTACACCTTC. This translates into CASSEPGVGNYGYTF. The rearrangement joins TRBV6-1 to TRBJ1-2, with D tentatively TRBD1 (6 bases). Looked up from germline, CDR1 is MNHNS and CDR2 is SASEGT. This CDR3 region has 15 residues. The V and J ends lost 3 bases and 2 bases respectively, with 13 bases between them.